The TCR beta chain described here comes from a study of cytomegalovirus exposure and HLA in healthy donors. The CDR3 runs 14 residues. The germline V gene has CDR1 KGHSH and CDR2 LQKENI. The V gene end was trimmed by 4 bases and the J gene end by 1 base; junction bases not matched to a gene: 2. Both 60 Vbeta primers and 13 Jbeta primers went into the PCR. Measured with immunoSEQ multiplex PCR; TCRdb has only the in-frame clones, and not every one. The sample shows about 200,000 clones, about 82% of them seen only once. The study's findings and limits: Researchers reported that a few CMV-associated chains were confirmed in vitro as CMV antigen-specific.

As to this clone: Its antigen remains unidentified.

Material: PBMCs. The source of this sequence is a man aged 25 to 40 in good health and CMV-seronegative. V is TRBV18 and J is TRBJ2-3; 7 nucleotides align to TRBD2. CDR3 DNA sequence: TGTGCCAGCTCACTGACTAGCCGCACAGATACGCAGTATTTT. The encoded protein is CASSLTSRTDTQYF.